The 17 T cell receptor beta chains below come from one sample, sequenced in a study of Tregs in tolerant kidney transplant recipients. Clones were sequenced by immunoSEQ multiplex PCR, and TCRdb holds only the in-frame ones, with some missing. The sample lists around 16,000 clones, roughly nine tenths seen once, with 10% to 15% in the top ten. Source material: CD8+ T cells from blood. These receptors were obtained from a human donor in good health.

This clone has a single count. The V and J genes are TRBV7-9 and TRBJ1-4, with a tentative D call TRBD1 (5 bases). The germline CDR1 and CDR2 sequences are SEHNR and FQNEAQ (reference sequence). Trimming cost V 6 bases and J 7 bases, with 12 bases left between them. This CDR3 contains 13 residues. This CDR3 is CASSAGGAEKLFF. The CDR3 DNA sequence: TGTGCCAGCAGTGCCGGAGGGGCTGAAAAACTGTTTTTT.

The gene calls are TRBV10-1 and TRBJ1-1; 10 nucleotides line up with TRBD1. The CDR3 is 15 amino acids. In germline, CDR1 is WNHNN, CDR2 SYGVQD (reference sequence). J was trimmed by 4 bases and V by 7 bases; bases with no gene match: 9. DNA of the CDR3: TGCGCCAGCACCCGGACAGGGGGGGAAGGCACTGAAGCTTTCTTT. Protein product: CASTRTGGEGTEAFF.

The chain carries TRBV11-3 and TRBJ2-4; 7 positions match TRBD2. The CDR3 is made up of 13 amino acids. Per germline, CDR1 SGHNT and CDR2 YENEEA. Trimming removed 8 bases from V and 5 bases from J; junction bases left unmatched: 6. CDR3 nucleotides: TGTGCCAGCCGAGAGCGGGGCCAAAACATTCAGTACTTC. Translating gives CASRERGQNIQYF.

J is TRBJ2-7 and V is TRBV30; weak D call: TRBD2 (6 bases). The CDR3 totals 14 residues. V lost 3 bases, J lost 5 bases, and 17 bases lay in between. From germline, CDR1 is GTSNPN and CDR2 SVGIG (reference sequence). In DNA form, the CDR3 reads TGTGCCTGGAGCTCTGGCGGGACCTTGGACGAGCAGTACTTC. Translated, it gives CAWSSGGTLDEQYF.

The CDR3 DNA reads as TGTGCCAGCAGCGTGCTTGGAGGGGTTTACACCGGGGAGCTGTTTTTT. Translating it yields CASSVLGGVYTGELFF. The chain recombines TRBV9 with TRBJ2-2; TRBD2 is a possible D gene (6 bases). Germline V gives CDR1 SGDLS, CDR2 YYNGEE. V lost 2 bases and J lost 3, with 14 bases in between. The CDR3 covers 16 residues.

The chain links TRBV19 to TRBJ1-1; a weak D match, TRBD1 (6 bases). CDR3 length: 14 residues. Trimming took off 9 bases at V and 4 bases at J, with 18 bases between the two ends. CDR1 and CDR2 from the germline V gene are LNHDA and SQIVND (reference sequence). CDR3 sequence (DNA): TGTGCCAGCTCCCTAGGGGGGGCGGGCACTGAAGCTTTCTTT. As protein: CASSLGGAGTEAFF.

The chain is built from TRBV7-2 and TRBJ2-3, with no clear D. The CDR3 sequence is 13 residues long. V lost 1 base, J lost 4 bases, and 6 bases lay in between. Germline CDR1 and CDR2: SGHTA and FQGNSA. CDR3 sequence reads: CASSLDGPDTQYF. Here the CDR3 DNA reads TGTGCCAGCAGCTTAGATGGTCCAGATACGCAGTATTTT.

The chain links TRBV7-8 to TRBJ2-3; D not resolved. This CDR3 comprises 12 residues. CDR1 SGHVS and CDR2 FQNEAQ come from the germline V gene. V was pared by 5 bases and J by 7 bases, with 10 bases between. The CDR3 sequence: CASSENENTQYF. CDR3 DNA: TGTGCCAGCAGCGAAAACGAGAATACGCAGTATTTT.

The J gene is TRBJ1-1, the V gene TRBV5-1, with 8 bases matching TRBD1. This CDR3 is 16 amino acids long. The ends lost 4 bases at V and 4 bases at J; junction bases unmatched: 12. Germline V gene lookup returns CDR1 SGHRS and CDR2 YFSETQ. The CDR3, as DNA: TGCGCCAGCAGCCTTAACCCAGGGGGCGAGAGCACTGAAGCTTTCTTT. This gives the protein CASSLNPGGESTEAFF.

On this clone itself: Compared with germline, one end of the junction differs, possibly owing to a read error. The gene calls are TRBV30 and TRBJ1-3, with 7 bases fitting TRBD1. Germline V gene lookup returns CDR1 GTSNPN and CDR2 SVGIG (reference sequence). CDR3 length equals 11 residues. The CDR3 sequence: CAWSTPGQVRF. CDR3 coding DNA: TGTGCCTGGAGTACCCCAGGACAGGTTCGATTT.

J is TRBJ2-1 and V is TRBV14; TRBD2 agrees at 10 bases. Germline V gene sequence: CDR1 SGHDN, CDR2 FVKESK. The CDR3 covers 17 residues. Unmatched junction bases numbered 14, after V lost 4 bases and J lost 8 bases. DNA for the CDR3: TGTGCCAGCAGCCCCCTAGAGGGGACTAGCGCTATGGATGAGCAGTTCTTC. This gives the protein CASSPLEGTSAMDEQFF.

The rearrangement links TRBV6-6 to TRBJ2-7; 7 bases are shared with TRBD2. The CDR3 extends over 14 amino acids. Germline CDR1 reads MNHNY; CDR2 reads SVGAGI (reference sequence). Unmatched junction bases numbered 5, after V lost 0 bases and J lost 6 bases. The CDR3 region is CASSYSGREGEQYF. The CDR3 nucleotides read TGTGCCAGCAGTTACTCTGGCAGGGAGGGCGAGCAGTACTTC.

This chain links TRBV7-9 with TRBJ2-2; D remains unclear. This CDR3 is 13 amino acids long. V shed 5 bases and J shed 1 base, with 5 bases lying between them. Germline loops: CDR1 SEHNR, CDR2 FQNEAQ (reference sequence). The CDR3 reads CASSQQNTGELFF. For the CDR3, the DNA is TGTGCCAGCAGCCAACAGAACACCGGGGAGCTGTTTTTT.

The J gene is TRBJ2-1, the V gene TRBV9; tentatively, D is TRBD2 (5 bases). Between the trimmed V and J ends, which lost 4 bases and 7 bases, there was a span of 12 bases. Germline V gives CDR1 SGDLS, CDR2 YYNGEE. CDR3 length: 13 residues. CDR3 in DNA: TGTGCCAGCAGCTTAAACCCGGGGAATGAGCAGTTCTTC. It codes for CASSLNPGNEQFF.

The chain recombines TRBV5-1 with TRBJ2-3, with D possibly matching TRBD2 (7 bases). Germline-derived CDR1 and CDR2 are SGHRS and YFSETQ. Trimming removed 4 bases from V and 5 bases from J, with 23 bases in between. This CDR3 contains 17 residues. CDR3 nucleotide sequence: TGCGCCAGCAGCCCCTACGGAGCGCGGGGGCGGGGAGATACGCAGTATTTT. Protein: CASSPYGARGRGDTQYF.

The DNA of the CDR3 is TGTGCCAGCAGCCTCGGGGGACCAACGGGGAACACCGGGGAGCTGTTTTTT. Protein product: CASSLGGPTGNTGELFF. The chain recombines TRBV5-4 with TRBJ2-2; possibly TRBD2 for D (6 bases). Trimming pared 4 bases from V and 1 base from J, leaving 17 bases between. Germline V gives CDR1 SGHNT, CDR2 YYREEE (reference sequence). This CDR3 comprises 17 residues.

V and J are TRBV6-5 and TRBJ1-2, with D possibly matching TRBD1 (6 bases). Trimming stripped 7 bases from V and 2 bases from J, with 14 bases between. CDR1 MNHEY and CDR2 SVGAGI come from the germline V gene. The CDR3 is 14 amino acids. CDR3 nucleotide sequence: TGTGCCAGCAACCGGAAACAGGGAAACTATGGCTACACCTTC. Translation: CASNRKQGNYGYTF.